A selection of T cell receptor beta chains follows, all from one sample in a study of blood T cell repertoires in COVID-19. Using immunoSEQ multiplex PCR, the repertoire was profiled, and TCRdb retains in-frame clones only, with some absent. The sample holds about 190,000 clones, about 81% seen once. The material sequenced was PBMCs or T cells enriched from blood (not recorded which). The source is a woman aged 25 to 39 who had recovered from COVID-19. Each CDR3 is given with its conserved first and last residue. Each record gives: D gene, J gene, V gene, clone size, CDR3 protein, CDR3 DNA. A D gene is named only where the DNA matches it firmly. Size values are once, few and many counts, or a class for expanded clones, and some rows have none.

d_gene: NA
j_gene: TRBJ2-1
v_gene: TRBV5-4
abundance: many
CDR3aa: CASSRRFSSYNEQFF
CDR3nt: TGTGCCAGCAGCCGGCGGTTTAGCTCCTACAATGAGCAGTTCTTC

d_gene: NA
j_gene: TRBJ1-5
v_gene: TRBV9
abundance: NA
CDR3aa: CASSVGDIGNQPQHF
CDR3nt: TGTGCCAGCAGCGTAGGGGACATAGGCAATCAGCCCCAGCATTTT

d_gene: NA
j_gene: TRBJ2-5
v_gene: TRBV9
abundance: NA
CDR3aa: CASSAPPGAQYF
CDR3nt: TGTGCCAGCAGCGCCCCCCCGGGGGCCCAGTACTTC

d_gene: NA
j_gene: TRBJ2-5
v_gene: TRBV7-2
abundance: NA
CDR3aa: CASSSHLTRKETQYF
CDR3nt: TGTGCCAGCAGCTCCCACTTGACACGGAAAGAGACCCAGTACTTC

d_gene: NA
j_gene: TRBJ2-3
v_gene: TRBV9
abundance: NA
CDR3aa: CASSLGGGTDTQYF
CDR3nt: TGTGCCAGCAGCTTAGGCGGGGGCACAGATACGCAGTATTTT

d_gene: NA
j_gene: TRBJ2-3
v_gene: TRBV9
abundance: once
CDR3aa: CASSAATLYTDTQYF
CDR3nt: TGTGCCAGCAGCGCGGCGACATTATACACAGATACGCAGTATTTT

d_gene: NA
j_gene: TRBJ1-5
v_gene: TRBV28
abundance: NA
CDR3aa: CASSTGSNQPQHF
CDR3nt: TGTGCCAGCAGTACAGGGAGCAATCAGCCCCAGCATTTT

d_gene: TRBD2
j_gene: TRBJ2-3
v_gene: TRBV19
abundance: NA
CDR3aa: CATAGTSFTDTQYF
CDR3nt: TGTGCCACTGCCGGGACTAGTTTTACAGATACGCAGTATTTT

d_gene: TRBD2
j_gene: TRBJ2-3
v_gene: TRBV5-1
abundance: NA
CDR3aa: CASRLPMTSGGALSGTDTQYF
CDR3nt: TGCGCCAGCAGATTGCCGATGACTAGCGGGGGGGCCTTAAGTGGCACAGATACGCAGTATTTT

d_gene: TRBD2
j_gene: TRBJ2-1
v_gene: TRBV10-3
abundance: NA
CDR3aa: CAISGGGGDEQFF
CDR3nt: TGTGCCATCAGCGGCGGGGGGGGCGATGAGCAGTTCTTC

d_gene: TRBD1
j_gene: TRBJ2-7
v_gene: TRBV19
abundance: NA
CDR3aa: CASSREGQGRTYEQYF
CDR3nt: TGTGCCAGTAGTAGAGAGGGACAGGGCAGAACCTACGAGCAGTACTTC

d_gene: NA
j_gene: TRBJ1-5
v_gene: TRBV7-2
abundance: NA
CDR3aa: CASNLGGRDSNQPQHF
CDR3nt: TGTGCCAGTAATCTCGGGGGTCGAGATAGCAATCAGCCCCAGCATTTT

d_gene: TRBD1
j_gene: TRBJ1-4
v_gene: TRBV28
abundance: once
CDR3aa: CASSLQGAREKLFF
CDR3nt: TGTGCCAGCAGTTTACAGGGGGCCCGGGAAAAACTGTTTTTT

d_gene: TRBD1
j_gene: TRBJ1-2
v_gene: TRBV29-1
abundance: NA
CDR3aa: CSVELGGRGTYGYTF
CDR3nt: TGCAGCGTTGAATTAGGGGGCAGGGGAACCTATGGCTACACCTTC

d_gene: NA
j_gene: TRBJ2-1
v_gene: TRBV3-1/TRBV3-2
abundance: NA
CDR3aa: CASSHRGYNEQFF
CDR3nt: TGTGCCAGCAGCCATAGGGGATACAATGAGCAGTTCTTC

d_gene: NA
j_gene: TRBJ1-5
v_gene: TRBV1
abundance: NA
CDR3aa: CTSSQVGGHTNQPQHF
CDR3nt: TGCACCAGCAGCCAAGTTGGGGGACACACTAATCAGCCCCAGCATTTT

d_gene: NA
j_gene: TRBJ2-2
v_gene: TRBV19
abundance: NA
CDR3aa: CASRQSGFNTGELFF
CDR3nt: TGTGCCAGTAGACAATCGGGTTTTAACACCGGGGAGCTGTTTTTT

d_gene: NA
j_gene: TRBJ1-6
v_gene: TRBV6-5
abundance: NA
CDR3aa: CASSYGPKLNSPLHF
CDR3nt: TGTGCCAGCAGTTACGGGCCGAAGCTGAATTCACCCCTCCACTTT

d_gene: TRBD1
j_gene: TRBJ1-6
v_gene: TRBV5-6
abundance: NA
CDR3aa: CASSLSGTGRSPLHF
CDR3nt: TGTGCCAGCAGCCTTTCCGGGACAGGCCGGTCACCCCTCCACTTT

d_gene: TRBD1
j_gene: TRBJ1-4
v_gene: TRBV4-1
abundance: once
CDR3aa: CASSEDRTLRREKLFF
CDR3nt: TGCGCCAGCAGCGAGGACAGGACCCTACGGAGGGAAAAACTGTTTTTT

d_gene: TRBD2
j_gene: TRBJ2-2
v_gene: TRBV28
abundance: NA
CDR3aa: CASSPLGLASNTGELFF
CDR3nt: TGTGCCAGCAGTCCACTCGGACTAGCGTCGAACACCGGGGAGCTGTTTTTT

d_gene: NA
j_gene: TRBJ1-3
v_gene: TRBV25-1
abundance: NA
CDR3aa: CASSGTSSGNTIYF
CDR3nt: TGTGCCAGCAGTGGGACTAGCTCTGGAAACACCATATATTTT

d_gene: NA
j_gene: TRBJ2-5
v_gene: TRBV4-1
abundance: NA
CDR3aa: CASSQGLGGGATSGETQYF
CDR3nt: TGCGCCAGCAGCCAGGGTTTAGGGGGGGGAGCCACCTCCGGGGAGACCCAGTACTTC

d_gene: TRBD1
j_gene: TRBJ1-2
v_gene: TRBV11-2
abundance: NA
CDR3aa: CASSSLRDRSKTNYGYTF
CDR3nt: TGTGCCAGCAGCTCACTCCGGGACAGGAGTAAAACTAACTATGGCTACACCTTC

d_gene: NA
j_gene: TRBJ1-3
v_gene: TRBV19
abundance: few
CDR3aa: CASSNPARRYAGNTIYF
CDR3nt: TGTGCCAGTAGCAACCCCGCCCGGAGATACGCTGGAAACACCATATATTTT

d_gene: NA
j_gene: TRBJ1-5
v_gene: TRBV6-6
abundance: NA
CDR3aa: CASSYEGHLDQPQHF
CDR3nt: TGTGCCAGCAGTTACGAGGGACACCTTGATCAGCCCCAGCATTTT

d_gene: TRBD2
j_gene: TRBJ2-5
v_gene: TRBV5-4
abundance: NA
CDR3aa: CASSPGLAGAQAETQYF
CDR3nt: TGTGCCAGCAGCCCGGGACTAGCGGGAGCCCAGGCGGAGACCCAGTACTTC

d_gene: NA
j_gene: TRBJ1-5
v_gene: TRBV21-1
abundance: NA
CDR3aa: CASSTDRVGNQPQHF
CDR3nt: TGTGCCAGCAGCACGGACAGGGTTGGCAATCAGCCCCAGCATTTT

d_gene: TRBD2
j_gene: TRBJ2-5
v_gene: TRBV19
abundance: once
CDR3aa: CASSIRLAMKWQETQYF
CDR3nt: TGTGCCAGTAGTATAAGACTAGCGATGAAGTGGCAAGAGACCCAGTACTTC

d_gene: NA
j_gene: TRBJ1-1
v_gene: TRBV5-5
abundance: NA
CDR3aa: CASVRNTEAFF
CDR3nt: TGTGCCAGCGTCAGGAACACTGAAGCTTTCTTT

d_gene: TRBD2
j_gene: TRBJ2-7
v_gene: TRBV5-1
abundance: NA
CDR3aa: CASSPGGDEQYF
CDR3nt: TGCGCCAGCAGCCCGGGGGGGGACGAGCAGTACTTC

d_gene: NA
j_gene: TRBJ2-2
v_gene: TRBV4-2
abundance: NA
CDR3aa: CASSPETGTGELFF
CDR3nt: TGTGCCAGCAGCCCAGAGACTGGCACCGGGGAGCTGTTTTTT

d_gene: NA
j_gene: TRBJ1-2
v_gene: TRBV2
abundance: NA
CDR3aa: CASTPTVTKNYGYTF
CDR3nt: TGTGCCAGCACCCCGACAGTCACCAAAAACTATGGCTACACCTTC

d_gene: TRBD1
j_gene: TRBJ2-1
v_gene: TRBV27
abundance: NA
CDR3aa: CASSRQGAGNEQFF
CDR3nt: TGTGCCAGCAGCCGACAGGGGGCCGGTAATGAGCAGTTCTTC

d_gene: NA
j_gene: TRBJ2-6
v_gene: TRBV21-1
abundance: NA
CDR3aa: CASRGSFSSGANVLTF
CDR3nt: TGTGCCAGCAGGGGCAGTTTTAGCTCTGGGGCCAACGTCCTGACTTTC

d_gene: NA
j_gene: TRBJ1-2
v_gene: TRBV5-4
abundance: NA
CDR3aa: CASRPGLRGGYTF
CDR3nt: TGTGCCAGCAGGCCAGGGTTAAGAGGTGGCTACACCTTC

d_gene: NA
j_gene: TRBJ1-3
v_gene: TRBV7-2
abundance: few
CDR3aa: CGSGADSGNTIYF
CDR3nt: TGTGGATCAGGGGCTGATTCTGGAAACACCATATATTTT

d_gene: NA
j_gene: TRBJ1-1
v_gene: TRBV11-1
abundance: NA
CDR3aa: CASSFGTEAFF
CDR3nt: TGTGCCAGCAGCTTCGGCACTGAAGCTTTCTTT

d_gene: NA
j_gene: TRBJ2-5
v_gene: TRBV30
abundance: NA
CDR3aa: CAWSVDPLGAQYF
CDR3nt: TGTGCCTGGAGTGTGGATCCCTTGGGAGCCCAGTACTTC

d_gene: NA
j_gene: TRBJ1-5
v_gene: TRBV18
abundance: few
CDR3aa: CASSLGPGSNQPQHF
CDR3nt: TGTGCCAGCTCACTAGGTCCAGGCAGCAATCAGCCCCAGCATTTT

d_gene: NA
j_gene: TRBJ1-2
v_gene: TRBV6-5
abundance: NA
CDR3aa: CASSYSKQGNYGYTF
CDR3nt: TGTGCCAGCAGTTACTCCAAACAGGGAAACTATGGCTACACCTTC

d_gene: TRBD2
j_gene: TRBJ2-3
v_gene: TRBV28
abundance: NA
CDR3aa: CASSPPGGPDTQYF
CDR3nt: TGTGCCAGCAGTCCCCCGGGGGGACCAGATACGCAGTATTTT

d_gene: TRBD1
j_gene: TRBJ1-5
v_gene: TRBV6-6
abundance: NA
CDR3aa: CASSQGQGASQPQHF
CDR3nt: TGTGCCAGCAGTCAAGGACAGGGCGCGAGTCAGCCCCAGCATTTT

d_gene: NA
j_gene: TRBJ1-6
v_gene: TRBV27
abundance: NA
CDR3aa: CATRFEGENSPLHF
CDR3nt: TGTGCCACCCGATTTGAGGGCGAGAATTCACCCCTCCACTTT

d_gene: TRBD1
j_gene: TRBJ1-6
v_gene: TRBV5-4
abundance: NA
CDR3aa: CASSLGDRGYNSPLHF
CDR3nt: TGTGCCAGCAGCTTGGGGGACAGAGGCTATAATTCACCCCTCCACTTT

d_gene: NA
j_gene: TRBJ2-5
v_gene: TRBV5-1
abundance: once
CDR3aa: CASSLDGGRVYQETQYF
CDR3nt: TGCGCCAGCAGCTTGGATGGGGGCAGGGTGTACCAAGAGACCCAGTACTTC

d_gene: NA
j_gene: TRBJ1-1
v_gene: TRBV12-3/TRBV12-4
abundance: few
CDR3aa: CASRQDRNTEAFF
CDR3nt: TGTGCCAGCAGGCAGGACAGGAACACTGAAGCTTTCTTT

d_gene: NA
j_gene: TRBJ1-1
v_gene: TRBV6-2/TRBV6-3
abundance: NA
CDR3aa: CASSYLRASTAEAFF
CDR3nt: TGTGCCAGCAGTTACTTGAGGGCAAGTACGGCTGAAGCTTTCTTT

d_gene: NA
j_gene: TRBJ2-1
v_gene: TRBV9
abundance: NA
CDR3aa: CASSAKIDRTYNEQFF
CDR3nt: TGTGCCAGCAGCGCAAAAATAGACAGAACCTACAATGAGCAGTTCTTC

d_gene: TRBD1
j_gene: TRBJ1-5
v_gene: TRBV11-2
abundance: NA
CDR3aa: CASSPQGFLLISNQPQHF
CDR3nt: TGTGCCAGCAGTCCACAGGGGTTCCTACTGATTAGCAATCAGCCCCAGCATTTT